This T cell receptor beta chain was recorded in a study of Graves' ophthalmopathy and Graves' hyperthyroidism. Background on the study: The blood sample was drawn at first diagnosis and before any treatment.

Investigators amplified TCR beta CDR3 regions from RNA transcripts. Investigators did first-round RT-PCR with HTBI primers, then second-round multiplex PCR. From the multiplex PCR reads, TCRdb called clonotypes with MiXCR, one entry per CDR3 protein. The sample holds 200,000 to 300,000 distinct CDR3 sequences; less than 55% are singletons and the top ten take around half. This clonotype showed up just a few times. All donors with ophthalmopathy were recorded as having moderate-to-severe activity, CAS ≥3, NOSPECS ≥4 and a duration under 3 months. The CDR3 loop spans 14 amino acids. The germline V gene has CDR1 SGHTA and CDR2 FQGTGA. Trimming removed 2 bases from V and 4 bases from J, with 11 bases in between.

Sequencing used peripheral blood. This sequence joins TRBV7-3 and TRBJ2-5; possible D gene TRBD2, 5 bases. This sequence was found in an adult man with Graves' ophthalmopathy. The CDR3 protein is CASSLAARGETQYF. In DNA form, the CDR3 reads TGTGCCAGCAGCTTAGCTGCCCGGGGAGAGACCCAGTACTTC.